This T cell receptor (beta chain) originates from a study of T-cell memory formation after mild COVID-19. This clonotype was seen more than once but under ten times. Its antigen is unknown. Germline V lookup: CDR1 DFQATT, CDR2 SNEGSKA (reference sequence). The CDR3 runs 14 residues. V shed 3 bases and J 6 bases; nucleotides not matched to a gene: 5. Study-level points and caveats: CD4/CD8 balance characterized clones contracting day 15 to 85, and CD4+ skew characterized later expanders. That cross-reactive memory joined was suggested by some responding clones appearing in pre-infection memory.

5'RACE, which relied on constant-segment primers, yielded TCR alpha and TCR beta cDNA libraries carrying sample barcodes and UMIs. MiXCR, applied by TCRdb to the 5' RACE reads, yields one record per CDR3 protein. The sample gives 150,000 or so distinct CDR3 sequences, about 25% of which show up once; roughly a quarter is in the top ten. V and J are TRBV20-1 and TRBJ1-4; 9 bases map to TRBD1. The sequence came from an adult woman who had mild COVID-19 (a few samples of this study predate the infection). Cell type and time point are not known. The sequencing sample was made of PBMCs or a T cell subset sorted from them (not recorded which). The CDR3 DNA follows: TGCAGTGCTAGGGACGGGACAGGGTATGAAAAACTGTTTTTT. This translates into CSARDGTGYEKLFF.